This T cell receptor (beta chain) was captured by sequencing in a study of read filtering for tumor transcriptome and immune sequencing. Study-wide context: Whole-transcriptome libraries were prepared after DNase treatment. Study outcomes and limitations: About four fifths of IR-seq clonotypes had a single read, yet these held roughly 3.7% of reads.

Germline V CDR1 and CDR2: LNHDA, SQIVND (reference sequence). This CDR3 has 13 residues. A note on this clonotype: Its antigen remains unidentified. The junction and the germline gene differ at one end; a read error may be behind it.

Molecular barcoded adaptors covering alpha/delta and beta/gamma chains were used on about 0.4 ug RNA. Using its own MiXCR run on the reads, TCRdb lists one record per CDR3 protein. The sample yields 75,000 to 95,000 distinct CDR3 sequences, about 22% seen once. Bone marrow was sampled from every patient at the time of active disease. Sample: a population of CD138-negative cells sorted from bone marrow. The V and J genes are TRBV19 and TRBJ2-1, with D tentatively TRBD1 (5 bases). The source is a donor at least 40 years old with multiple myeloma. DNA of the CDR3: TGTGCCAGTAGTATACGGACATACCATGAGCAGCTCTTC. Amino acids: CASSIRTYHEQLF.